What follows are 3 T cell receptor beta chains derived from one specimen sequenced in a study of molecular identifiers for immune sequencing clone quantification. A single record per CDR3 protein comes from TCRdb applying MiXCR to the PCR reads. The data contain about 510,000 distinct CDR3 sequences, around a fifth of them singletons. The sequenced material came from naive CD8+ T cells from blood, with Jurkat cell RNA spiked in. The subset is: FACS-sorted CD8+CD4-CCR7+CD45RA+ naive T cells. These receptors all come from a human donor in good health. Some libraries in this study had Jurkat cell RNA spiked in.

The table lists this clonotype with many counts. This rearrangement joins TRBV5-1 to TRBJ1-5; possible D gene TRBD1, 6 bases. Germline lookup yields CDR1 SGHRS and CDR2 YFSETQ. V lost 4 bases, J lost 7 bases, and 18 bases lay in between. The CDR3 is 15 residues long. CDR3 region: CASSPGAGVSQPQHF. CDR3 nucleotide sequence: TGCGCCAGCAGCCCCGGGGCAGGGGTGAGCCAGCCCCAGCATTTT.

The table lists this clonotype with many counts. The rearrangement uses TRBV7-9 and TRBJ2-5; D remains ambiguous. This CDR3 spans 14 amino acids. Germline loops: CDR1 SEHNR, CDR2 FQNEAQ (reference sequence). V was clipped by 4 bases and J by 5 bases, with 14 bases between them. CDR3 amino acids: CASSSSSGRETQYF. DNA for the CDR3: TGTGCCAGCAGCTCGTCCTCCGGGCGTGAGACCCAGTACTTC.

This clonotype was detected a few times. CDR3 in amino acids: CASSSLTGFVETQYF. The CDR3 nucleotides read TGTGCCAGCAGTTCCCTGACAGGGTTTGTCGAGACCCAGTACTTC. V is TRBV27 and J is TRBJ2-5, with 7 bases fitting TRBD1. The CDR3 loop spans 15 amino acids. Trimming at V came to 4 bases and at J to 5 bases, leaving 10 bases not matched to a gene. Germline loops: CDR1 MNHEY, CDR2 SMNVEV (reference sequence).